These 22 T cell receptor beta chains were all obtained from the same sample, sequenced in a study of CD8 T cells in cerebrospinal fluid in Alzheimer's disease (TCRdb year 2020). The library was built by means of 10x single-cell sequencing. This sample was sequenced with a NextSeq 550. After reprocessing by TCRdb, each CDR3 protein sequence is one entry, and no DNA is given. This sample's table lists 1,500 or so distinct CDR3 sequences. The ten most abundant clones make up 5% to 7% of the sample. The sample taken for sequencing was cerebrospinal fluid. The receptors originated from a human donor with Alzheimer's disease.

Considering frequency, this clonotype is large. This chain's CDR3 is CASSLQLAGLPDTQYF. V usage is TRBV7-2 and J usage is TRBJ2-3; lacking DNA, the TRBD2 call made by TCRdb goes unchecked. This CDR3 is built from 16 residues. Per germline, CDR1 SGHTA and CDR2 FQGNSA.

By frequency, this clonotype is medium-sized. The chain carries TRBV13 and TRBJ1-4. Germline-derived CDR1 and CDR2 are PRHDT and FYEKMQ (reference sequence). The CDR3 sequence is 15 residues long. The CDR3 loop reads CASSFGPRGIEKLFF. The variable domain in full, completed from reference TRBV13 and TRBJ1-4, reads AAGVIQSPRHLIKEKRETATLKCYPIPRHDTVYWYQQGPGQDPQFLISFYEKMQSDKGSIPDRFSAQQFSDYHSELNMSSLELGDSALYFCASSFGPRGIEKLFFGSGTQLSVL.

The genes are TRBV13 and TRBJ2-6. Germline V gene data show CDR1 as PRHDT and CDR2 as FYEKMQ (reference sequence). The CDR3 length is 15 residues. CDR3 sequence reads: CASSLGVPGANVLTF. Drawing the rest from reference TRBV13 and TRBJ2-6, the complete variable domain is AAGVIQSPRHLIKEKRETATLKCYPIPRHDTVYWYQQGPGQDPQFLISFYEKMQSDKGSIPDRFSAQQFSDYHSELNMSSLELGDSALYFCASSLGVPGANVLTFGAGSRLTVL.

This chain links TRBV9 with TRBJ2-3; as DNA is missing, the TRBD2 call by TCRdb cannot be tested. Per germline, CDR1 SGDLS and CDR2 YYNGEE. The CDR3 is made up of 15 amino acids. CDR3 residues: CASSVRSGRTDTQYF.

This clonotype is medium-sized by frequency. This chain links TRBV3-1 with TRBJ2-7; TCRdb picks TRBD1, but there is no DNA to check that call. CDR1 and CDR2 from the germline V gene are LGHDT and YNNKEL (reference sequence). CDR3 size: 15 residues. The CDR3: CASSHPASISYEQYF.

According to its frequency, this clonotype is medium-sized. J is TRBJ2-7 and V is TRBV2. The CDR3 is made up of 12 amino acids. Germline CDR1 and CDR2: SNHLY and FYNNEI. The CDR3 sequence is CASSALGYEQYF. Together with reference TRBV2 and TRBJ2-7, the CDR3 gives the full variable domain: EPEVTQTPSHQVTQMGQEVILRCVPISNHLYFYWYRQILGQKVEFLVSFYNNEISEKSEIFDDQFSVERPDGSNFTLKIRSTKLEDSAMYFCASSALGYEQYFGPGTRLTVT.

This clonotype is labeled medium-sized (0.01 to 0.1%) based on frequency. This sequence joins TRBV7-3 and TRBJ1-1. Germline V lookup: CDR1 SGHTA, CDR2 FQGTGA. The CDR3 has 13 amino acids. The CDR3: CASSARMNTEAFF.

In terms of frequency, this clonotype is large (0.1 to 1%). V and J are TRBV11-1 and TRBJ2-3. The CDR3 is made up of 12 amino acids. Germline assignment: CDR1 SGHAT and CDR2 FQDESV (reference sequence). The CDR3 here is CASSLAFDTQYF.

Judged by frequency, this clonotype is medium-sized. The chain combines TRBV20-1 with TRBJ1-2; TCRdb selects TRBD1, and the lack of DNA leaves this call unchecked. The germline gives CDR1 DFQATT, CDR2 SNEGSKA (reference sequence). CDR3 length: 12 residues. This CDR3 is CSAGDRVYGYTF.

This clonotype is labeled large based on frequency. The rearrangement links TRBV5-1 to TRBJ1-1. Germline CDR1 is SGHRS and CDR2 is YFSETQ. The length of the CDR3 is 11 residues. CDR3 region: CATSGGTEAFF.

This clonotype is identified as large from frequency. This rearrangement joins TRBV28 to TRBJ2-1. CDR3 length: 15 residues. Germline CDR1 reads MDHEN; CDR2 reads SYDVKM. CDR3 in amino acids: CASSLSAGVLNEQFF.

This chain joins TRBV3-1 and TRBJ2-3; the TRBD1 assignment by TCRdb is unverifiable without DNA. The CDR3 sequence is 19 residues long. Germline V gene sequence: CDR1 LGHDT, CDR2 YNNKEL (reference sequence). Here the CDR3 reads CASSQVRASSYGYTFVQYF.

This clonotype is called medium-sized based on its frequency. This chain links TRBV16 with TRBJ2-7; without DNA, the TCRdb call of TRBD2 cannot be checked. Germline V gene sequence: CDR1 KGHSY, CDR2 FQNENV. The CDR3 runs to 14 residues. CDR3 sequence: CASSFLPGSGEQYF. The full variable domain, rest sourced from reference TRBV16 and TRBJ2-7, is GEEVAQTPKHLVRGEGQKAKLYCAPIKGHSYVFWYQQVLKNEFKFLISFQNENVFDETGMPKERFSAKCLPNSPCSLEIQATKLEDSAVYFCASSFLPGSGEQYFGPGTRLTVT.

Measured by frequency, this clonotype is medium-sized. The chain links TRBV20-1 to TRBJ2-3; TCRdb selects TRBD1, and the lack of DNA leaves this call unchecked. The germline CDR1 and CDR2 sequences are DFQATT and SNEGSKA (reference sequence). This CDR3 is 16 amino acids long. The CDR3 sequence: CSARSIGGTSTDTQYF.

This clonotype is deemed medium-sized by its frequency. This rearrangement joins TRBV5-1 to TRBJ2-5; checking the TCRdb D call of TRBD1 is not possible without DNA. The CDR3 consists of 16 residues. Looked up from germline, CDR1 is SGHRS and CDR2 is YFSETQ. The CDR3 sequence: CASSLGGGDGQETQYF.

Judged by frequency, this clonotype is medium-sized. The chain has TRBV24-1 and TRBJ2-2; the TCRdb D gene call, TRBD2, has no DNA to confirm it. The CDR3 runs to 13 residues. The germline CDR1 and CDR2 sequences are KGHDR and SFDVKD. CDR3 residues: CATSYWEGGELFF.

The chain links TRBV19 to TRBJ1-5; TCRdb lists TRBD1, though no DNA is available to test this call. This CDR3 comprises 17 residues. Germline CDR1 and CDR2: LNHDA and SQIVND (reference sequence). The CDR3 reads CASSILRAGQSNQPQHF.

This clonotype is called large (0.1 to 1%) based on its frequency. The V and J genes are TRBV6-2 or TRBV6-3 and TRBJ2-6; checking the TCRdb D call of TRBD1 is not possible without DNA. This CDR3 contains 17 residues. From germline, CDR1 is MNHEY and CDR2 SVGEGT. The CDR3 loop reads CASSPDRGVLGANVLTF.

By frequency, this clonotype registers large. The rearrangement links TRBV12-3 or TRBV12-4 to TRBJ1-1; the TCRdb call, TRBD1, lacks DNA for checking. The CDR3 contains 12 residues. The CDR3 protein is CASSPGTGEAFF.

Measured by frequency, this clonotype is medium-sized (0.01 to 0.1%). The chain's CDR3 is CASSRENYGYTF. This sequence joins TRBV7-9 and TRBJ1-2. This CDR3 region has 12 residues. The germline V gene encodes CDR1 SEHNR and CDR2 FQNEAQ (reference sequence).

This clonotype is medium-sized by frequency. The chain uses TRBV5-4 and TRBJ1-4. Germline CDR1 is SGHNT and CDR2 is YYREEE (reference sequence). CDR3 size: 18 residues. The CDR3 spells CASSLAATPGSWNEKLFF. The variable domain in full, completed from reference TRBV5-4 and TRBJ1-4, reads ETGVTQSPTHLIKTRGQQVTLRCSSQSGHNTVSWYQQALGQGPQFIFQYYREEENGRGNFPPRFSGLQFPNYSSELNVNALELDDSALYLCASSLAATPGSWNEKLFFGSGTQLSVL.

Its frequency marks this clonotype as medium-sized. CDR3 amino acids: CASSPPVTESEAFF. The chain links TRBV5-5 to TRBJ1-1; as DNA is missing, the TRBD1 call by TCRdb cannot be tested. Germline values: CDR1 SGHKS, CDR2 YYEKEE (reference sequence). This CDR3 region has 14 residues.